This record covers a single TCR beta chain. Its antigen is not identified. The data were taken from a study of cytomegalovirus exposure and HLA in healthy donors. Background on the study: The same platform was used for the approximately 120 validation repertoires as for the 666 first-cohort repertoires, as reported in a later analysis. Study-wide results and caveats: The study flagged roughly 150 TCR beta chains as cytomegalovirus-associated. Reports indicated that the classifier achieved high specificity and sensitivity in diagnosing cytomegalovirus status. In vitro, three CMV-associated chains proved specific for CMV antigens.

TCRdb's table, derived via immunoSEQ multiplex PCR, lists solely in-frame clones and lacks some. Of approximately 160,000 clones in the sample, 85% to 90% are singletons; the top ten hold over 3%. The clonotype was recovered from a woman younger than 35 in good health and CMV-seropositive. Sequencing input: PBMCs.

As DNA, the CDR3 is TGTGCCAGCAGAATAGGGGGGGACGTGAACACCGGGGAGCTGTTTTTT. Translation: CASRIGGDVNTGELFF. The rearrangement links TRBV11-3 to TRBJ2-2, with D possibly matching TRBD2 (7 bases). Germline V CDR1 and CDR2: SGHNT, YENEEA. The germline V and J ends were trimmed by 6 bases and 1 base, with 15 bases remaining between them. The CDR3 is 16 amino acids.